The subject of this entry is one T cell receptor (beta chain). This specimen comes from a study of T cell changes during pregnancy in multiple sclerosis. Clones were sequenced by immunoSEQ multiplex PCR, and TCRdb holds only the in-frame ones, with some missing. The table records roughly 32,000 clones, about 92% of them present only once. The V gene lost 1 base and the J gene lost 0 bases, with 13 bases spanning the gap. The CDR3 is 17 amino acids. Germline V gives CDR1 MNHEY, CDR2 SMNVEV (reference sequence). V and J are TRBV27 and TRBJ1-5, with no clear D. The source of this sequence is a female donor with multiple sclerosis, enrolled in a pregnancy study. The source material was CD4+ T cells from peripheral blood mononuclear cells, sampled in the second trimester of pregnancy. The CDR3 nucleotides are TGTGCCAGCAGTTTATGGCCAGTTCTTTCTAGCAATCAGCCCCAGCATTTT. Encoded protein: CASSLWPVLSSNQPQHF.